This passage covers 29 T cell receptor beta chains from one sample sequenced in a study of control samples from healthy donors and cancer patients. TCRdb's table, derived via immunoSEQ multiplex PCR, lists solely in-frame clones and lacks some. Of about 150,000 clones listed, about nine tenths are singletons. The sequenced sample consisted of blood. The receptors were sampled from a man aged 25-45 years in good health.

This clone has more than one count but fewer than ten. This chain uses TRBV7-9 with TRBJ1-1; 7 bases agree with TRBD1. CDR3 length: 19 amino acids. Germline V gives CDR1 SEHNR, CDR2 FQNEAQ (reference sequence). The V segment lost 5 bases and the J segment 1 base; nucleotides outside the gene matches: 19. CDR3 DNA sequence: TGTGCCAGCAGCCCGAAGGGCACCCAGAACAGGGGTTGGAACACTGAAGCTTTCTTT. Amino acid sequence: CASSPKGTQNRGWNTEAFF.

The chain uses TRBV13 and TRBJ2-7; D is unclear. The CDR3 is made up of 11 amino acids. The germline V gene has CDR1 PRHDT and CDR2 FYEKMQ (reference sequence). Trimming pared 4 bases from V and 2 bases from J, leaving 3 bases between. CDR3 bases: TGTGCCAGCAGCTCCGCCTACGAGCAGTACTTC. As protein: CASSSAYEQYF.

The chain links TRBV12-3 or TRBV12-4 to TRBJ1-1; D is unclear. V was shortened by 5 bases and J by 4 bases, with 11 bases between the two germline ends. CDR3 length: 13 amino acids. The CDR3 nucleotides are TGTGCCAGCAGTCCGCGGGGAAGCACTGAAGCTTTCTTT. It translates to CASSPRGSTEAFF.

The chain is built from TRBV5-1 and TRBJ1-5; D unclear. Trimming pared 0 bases from V and 3 bases from J, leaving 4 bases between. The CDR3 runs 13 residues. CDR1 and CDR2 from the germline V gene are SGHRS and YFSETQ. The CDR3 DNA reads TGCGCCAGCAGCTTGGGTTACAATCAGCCCCAGCATTTT. Its translation is CASSLGYNQPQHF.

This chain connects TRBV6-5 to TRBJ2-7; 8 bases are a match to TRBD2. Trimming took 6 bases from V and 1 from J; bases not matched to a gene: 8. This CDR3 is 15 amino acids long. Per the germline V gene, CDR1 is MNHEY and CDR2 is SVGAGI. The CDR3 sequence: CASSSTGGASYEQYF. As DNA, the CDR3 is TGTGCCAGCAGCTCAACCGGGGGGGCTTCCTACGAGCAGTACTTC.

The rearrangement joins TRBV4-3 to TRBJ1-6; TRBD1 might be the D (5 bases). The CDR3 is 15 residues long. Trimming left V 8 bases short and J 2 bases short, with 13 bases between. In germline, CDR1 is LGHNA, CDR2 YSLEER. The CDR3 loop reads CASGRQGAYNSPLHF. In DNA, the CDR3 is TGCGCCAGCGGGAGGCAGGGTGCCTATAATTCACCCCTCCACTTT.

This chain joins TRBV5-5 and TRBJ2-5; D might be TRBD1 or TRBD2, each matching 5 bases. Looked up from germline, CDR1 is SGHKS and CDR2 is YYEKEE (reference sequence). The CDR3 length is 15 residues. Trimming removed 4 bases from V and 1 base from J, with 14 bases in between. CDR3 in amino acids: CASSDWDGSQETQYF. CDR3 bases: TGTGCCAGCAGCGATTGGGACGGATCCCAAGAGACCCAGTACTTC. The full variable domain, its missing parts supplied by reference TRBV5-5 and TRBJ2-5, is DAGVTQSPTHLIKTRGQQVTLRCSPISGHKSVSWYQQVLGQGPQFIFQYYEKEERGRGNFPDRFSARQFPNYSSELNVNALLLGDSALYLCASSDWDGSQETQYFGPGTRLLVL.

The genes are TRBV6-2 or TRBV6-3 and TRBJ1-2; D not certain. V lost 2 bases, J lost 4 bases, and 14 bases lay in between. The germline V gene has CDR1 MNHEY and CDR2 SVGEGT. CDR3 length equals 15 residues. CDR3 in DNA: TGTGCCAGCAGTTACACTCCCGACGTAAGCTATGGCTACACCTTC. As protein: CASSYTPDVSYGYTF.

V is TRBV5-6 and J is TRBJ2-7; D perhaps matches TRBD1 (6 bases). The ends were cut back, 3 bases at V and 3 bases at J, with 16 bases in the middle. This CDR3 region has 15 residues. The V gene's germline CDR1 is SGHDT and CDR2 YYEEEE. CDR3 sequence (DNA): TGTGCCAGCAGCTCACGGTCCCGGGACATCTACGAGCAGTACTTC. Its protein is CASSSRSRDIYEQYF.

The chain couples TRBV4-3 to TRBJ2-1, with TRBD1 matching over 7 bases. V gave up 2 bases and J gave up 1 base; unmatched junction bases: 14. Germline V lookup: CDR1 LGHNA, CDR2 YSLEER. The length of the CDR3 is 19 residues. CDR3 residues: CASSQNRPWQGVSYNEQFF. The DNA of the CDR3 is TGCGCCAGCAGCCAAAATCGGCCGTGGCAGGGGGTTTCCTACAATGAGCAGTTCTTC.

V gene TRBV14 combines with J gene TRBJ1-6; a weak D match, TRBD1 (5 bases). CDR3 length equals 14 residues. Germline loops: CDR1 SGHDN, CDR2 FVKESK. Trimming cost V 6 bases and J 7 bases, with 13 bases left between them. CDR3 residues: CASSSGTANSPLHF. For the CDR3, the DNA is TGTGCCAGCAGTTCCGGGACGGCGAATTCACCCCTCCACTTT. Full variable domain (remainder filled in from reference TRBV14 and TRBJ1-6): EAGVTQFPSHSVIEKGQTVTLRCDPISGHDNLYWYRRVMGKEIKFLLHFVKESKQDESGMPNNRFLAERTGGTYSTLKVQPAELEDSGVYFCASSSGTANSPLHFGNGTRLTVT.

The V call is TRBV6-2 or TRBV6-3, the J call TRBJ2-1, with 10 bases aligning to TRBD2. The CDR3 has 18 amino acids. Germline V gene sequence: CDR1 MNHEY, CDR2 SVGEGT. V shed 0 bases and J 8 bases; nucleotides not matched to a gene: 13. CDR3 sequence: CASSYSMSAGGPTHEQFF. The DNA of the CDR3 is TGTGCCAGCAGTTACTCGATGTCAGCGGGAGGGCCCACCCATGAGCAGTTCTTC.

This clone was observed a single time. The chain has TRBV19 and TRBJ1-3, with D hard to call. V lost 2 bases to trimming and J lost 0 bases, with 14 bases between them. Germline values: CDR1 LNHDA, CDR2 SQIVND (reference sequence). CDR3 length: 17 amino acids. The CDR3 DNA sequence: TGTGCCAGTAGTATATCTCGGCAGTCATCCTCTGGAAACACCATATATTTT. Translating gives CASSISRQSSSGNTIYF.

V gene TRBV19 combines with J gene TRBJ1-1; D might be TRBD1 (5 bases). V lost 4 bases to trimming and J lost 8 bases, with 14 bases between them. Germline V gives CDR1 LNHDA, CDR2 SQIVND (reference sequence). This CDR3 spans 13 amino acids. The CDR3 reads CASSTGTVAEAFF. CDR3 sequence (DNA): TGTGCCAGTAGTACAGGGACGGTCGCGGAAGCTTTCTTT.

The chain carries TRBV19 and TRBJ2-7; D perhaps matches TRBD2 (6 bases). The V end was cut by 5 bases, the J end by 4 bases, with 15 bases between. Per germline, CDR1 LNHDA and CDR2 SQIVND (reference sequence). This CDR3 spans 14 amino acids. The CDR3 coding sequence is TGTGCCAGTAGTCTAGGAGGGGATAATTACGAGCAGTACTTC. Encoded protein: CASSLGGDNYEQYF.

Only one count was recorded for this clone. The chain carries TRBV5-1 and TRBJ2-3, with D possibly being TRBD1 (5 bases). V was cut by 4 bases and J by 4 bases, with 19 bases left in between. This CDR3 comprises 16 residues. CDR1 is SGHRS and CDR2 is YFSETQ in the germline V gene. In DNA, the CDR3 is TGCGCCAGCAGCCCCAAGGCAGGGATAGACCCAGATACGCAGTATTTT. Translating gives CASSPKAGIDPDTQYF.

This chain links TRBV20-1 with TRBJ2-7, with a weak D call TRBD2 (7 bases). Trimming stripped 3 bases from V and 12 bases from J, with 15 bases between. The CDR3 spans 11 residues. Germline V gives CDR1 DFQATT, CDR2 SNEGSKA (reference sequence). CDR3: CSARGAGVTYF. The CDR3 bases are TGCAGTGCTAGGGGGGCGGGAGTTACGTACTTC.

J is TRBJ1-1 and V is TRBV19; TRBD1 aligns across 7 bases. CDR3 size: 14 residues. Germline V gene data show CDR1 as LNHDA and CDR2 as SQIVND (reference sequence). V lost 4 bases and J lost 3; bases outside the gene matches: 5. The CDR3 DNA reads as TGTGCCAGTAGTACGGGACAGAAATACACTGAAGCTTTCTTT. Protein: CASSTGQKYTEAFF.

This clone has a single count. V gene TRBV3-1 (or the pseudogene TRBV3-2) combines with J gene TRBJ2-3; D gene ambiguous. Per germline, CDR1 LGHDT and CDR2 YNNKEL (reference sequence). The CDR3 covers 15 residues. Trimming pared 8 bases from V and 6 bases from J, leaving 21 bases between. CDR3 DNA sequence: TGTGCCAGCTCTAATCAGCGAACACCCACGGATACGCAGTATTTT. Protein: CASSNQRTPTDTQYF.

This clone was seen just once. The CDR3 nucleotides are TGCAGTGCAAGTAGCGGAGCCCCACGTACGCAGTATTTT. It specifies CSASSGAPRTQYF. This sequence joins TRBV20-1 and TRBJ2-3; maybe TRBD2 (6 bases). Trimming pared 6 bases from V and 8 bases from J, leaving 18 bases between. Germline V gives CDR1 DFQATT, CDR2 SNEGSKA (reference sequence). The CDR3 is 13 amino acids.

The rearrangement joins TRBV19 to TRBJ1-6; D remains unclear. Trimming removed 4 bases at V and 9 bases at J, with 22 bases between. The CDR3 totals 17 residues. Germline V gene data show CDR1 as LNHDA and CDR2 as SQIVND (reference sequence). The CDR3 is CASSRRLQTNLISPLHF. The CDR3 DNA reads TGTGCCAGTAGTAGGAGGCTGCAAACAAACCTCATTTCACCCCTCCACTTT.

About this clone itself: The sample contains more than one DNA sequence encoding this CDR3. The V and J genes are TRBV11-2 and TRBJ1-5, with D unresolved. The CDR3 extends over 13 amino acids. The germline V and J ends were trimmed by 3 bases and 2 bases, with 5 bases remaining between them. Germline V CDR1 and CDR2: SGHAT, FQNNGV. This CDR3 is CASSFGGNQPQHF. Written as DNA, the CDR3 is TGTGCCAGCAGCTTTGGCGGCAATCAGCCCCAGCATTTT.

The chain recombines TRBV7-2 with TRBJ2-7; D perhaps matches TRBD1 (5 bases). The V end lost 5 bases, the J end lost 2 bases, and 13 bases lay between the germline ends. CDR1 and CDR2 (germline): SGHTA, FQGNSA. The CDR3 is made up of 14 amino acids. The CDR3 region is CASSPGHSPYEQYF. CDR3 in DNA: TGTGCCAGCAGCCCCGGACATTCCCCCTACGAGCAGTACTTC.

The chain is built from TRBV11-2 and TRBJ2-3; D not certain. The CDR3 length is 12 residues. Germline CDR1 SGHAT, CDR2 FQNNGV. V was trimmed by 3 bases and J by 4 bases, leaving 5 bases between them. CDR3 sequence: CASSFRPDTQYF. CDR3 sequence (DNA): TGTGCCAGCAGCTTTCGTCCAGATACGCAGTATTTT. The whole variable domain, filled in from reference TRBV11-2 and TRBJ2-3, reads EAGVAQSPRYKIIEKRQSVAFWCNPISGHATLYWYQQILGQGPKLLIQFQNNGVVDDSQLPKDRFSAERLKGVDSTLKIQPAKLEDSAVYLCASSFRPDTQYFGPGTRLTVL.

This chain uses TRBV7-9 with TRBJ2-7, with 7 bases that match TRBD1. Looked up from germline, CDR1 is SEHNR and CDR2 is FQNEAQ (reference sequence). The length of the CDR3 is 14 residues. Germline trimming cut 5 bases from V and 3 bases from J; bases unmatched to any gene: 7. The chain's CDR3 is CASSPGQKLYEQYF. For the CDR3, the DNA is TGTGCCAGCAGCCCGGGACAGAAACTCTACGAGCAGTACTTC.

The chain joins TRBV10-3 to TRBJ2-7; D is uncertain. V was shortened by 2 bases and J by 6 bases, with 14 bases between the two germline ends. Per germline, CDR1 ENHRY and CDR2 SYGVKD. The CDR3 is 14 residues long. CDR3 residues: CAISEDGPWGEQYF. CDR3 nucleotide sequence: TGTGCCATCAGTGAGGACGGCCCCTGGGGCGAGCAGTACTTC.

The chain recombines TRBV10-3 with TRBJ2-3, with 7 bases lining up with TRBD1. V was pared by 2 bases and J by 1 base, with 9 bases of the junction left unmatched. Germline CDR1 ENHRY, CDR2 SYGVKD. The CDR3 spans 17 residues. The CDR3 sequence: CAISEPPGQRRTDTQYF. The CDR3 DNA reads TGTGCCATCAGTGAGCCACCGGGACAGAGACGCACAGATACGCAGTATTTT.

This chain links TRBV4-1 with TRBJ2-3; D remains ambiguous. The length of the CDR3 is 17 residues. Germline V CDR1 and CDR2: MGHRA, YSYEKL. Deletions cut 0 bases from V and 1 base from J, with 14 bases between. In nucleotides, the CDR3 is TGCGCCAGCAGCCAAGATCCCGGGTATGTTGGCACAGATACGCAGTATTTT. Protein product: CASSQDPGYVGTDTQYF.

This chain joins TRBV6-5 and TRBJ1-6, with 9 bases lining up with TRBD1. The CDR3 totals 14 residues. V lost 4 bases, J lost 6 bases, and 1 base stayed unmatched. Germline V gives CDR1 MNHEY, CDR2 SVGAGI. The CDR3 reads CASSSGQGNSPLHF. The DNA for the CDR3 is TGTGCCAGCAGTTCGGGACAGGGTAATTCACCCCTCCACTTT.